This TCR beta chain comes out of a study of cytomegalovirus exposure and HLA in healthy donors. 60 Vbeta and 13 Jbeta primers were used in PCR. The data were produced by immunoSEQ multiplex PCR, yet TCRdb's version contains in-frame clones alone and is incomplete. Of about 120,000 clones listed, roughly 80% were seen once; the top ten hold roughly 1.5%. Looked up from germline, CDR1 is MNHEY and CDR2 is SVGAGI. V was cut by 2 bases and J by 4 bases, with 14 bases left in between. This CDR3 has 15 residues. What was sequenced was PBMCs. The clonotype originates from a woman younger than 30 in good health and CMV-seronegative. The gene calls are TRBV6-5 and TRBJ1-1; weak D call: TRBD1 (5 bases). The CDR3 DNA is TGTGCCAGCAGTTACGGACCCGAAAGGGGCACTGAAGCTTTCTTT. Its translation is CASSYGPERGTEAFF.